These T cell receptor beta chains were read from a single sample in a study of cytomegalovirus exposure and HLA in healthy donors. Assay: immunoSEQ multiplex PCR; the TCRdb copy retains only in-frame clones and omits some. The profile shows some 200,000 clones, over 65% of them singletons. Sequenced input: PBMCs. The origin of the receptors is a man between 18 and 35 years old in good health and CMV-seronegative. The CDR3 runs from the conserved cysteine through the conserved F or W. Fields, in order: V gene, clone size, J gene, D gene, CDR3 protein, CDR3 DNA. D genes are given only for firm matches. The size field is filled for only some rows; it gives once, few, many or a size class.

V gene: TRBV5-4
clone size: -
J gene: TRBJ2-3
D gene: -
CDR3 protein: CASSLAGGPVAQYF
CDR3 DNA: TGTGCCAGCAGCTTGGCCGGCGGTCCTGTGGCGCAGTATTTT

V gene: TRBV5-1
clone size: -
J gene: TRBJ2-7
D gene: TRBD2
CDR3 protein: CASSLGLAGGGYEQYF
CDR3 DNA: TGCGCCAGCAGCTTGGGTCTAGCGGGAGGAGGCTACGAGCAGTACTTC

V gene: TRBV2
clone size: -
J gene: TRBJ2-1
D gene: TRBD1
CDR3 protein: CASGDRRDNEQFF
CDR3 DNA: TGTGCCAGCGGGGACAGGAGAGACAATGAGCAGTTCTTC

V gene: TRBV5-1
clone size: -
J gene: TRBJ1-2
D gene: -
CDR3 protein: CASSLDPGNYGYTF
CDR3 DNA: TGCGCCAGCAGCTTGGACCCGGGTAACTATGGCTACACCTTC

V gene: TRBV9
clone size: few
J gene: TRBJ2-7
D gene: -
CDR3 protein: CASSGEPQGVSYEQYF
CDR3 DNA: TGTGCCAGCAGCGGCGAACCCCAAGGGGTCTCCTACGAGCAGTACTTC

V gene: TRBV7-6
clone size: few
J gene: TRBJ2-1
D gene: TRBD2
CDR3 protein: CASSVSSGRFNEQFF
CDR3 DNA: TGTGCCAGCAGCGTCTCTAGCGGGAGATTCAATGAGCAGTTCTTC

V gene: TRBV6-5
clone size: -
J gene: TRBJ2-1
D gene: -
CDR3 protein: CASSLQGHSSDEQFF
CDR3 DNA: TGTGCCAGCAGTCTCCAGGGACACTCCTCTGATGAGCAGTTCTTC

V gene: TRBV14
clone size: -
J gene: TRBJ1-2
D gene: -
CDR3 protein: CASSQVDSPWGYTF
CDR3 DNA: TGTGCCAGCAGCCAGGTGGACAGCCCGTGGGGCTACACCTTC

V gene: TRBV4-1
clone size: -
J gene: TRBJ2-1
D gene: TRBD2
CDR3 protein: CASSQYGGLADLYNEQFF
CDR3 DNA: TGCGCCAGCAGCCAATATGGGGGACTAGCCGATCTCTACAATGAGCAGTTCTTC

V gene: TRBV6-1
clone size: few
J gene: TRBJ2-3
D gene: TRBD1
CDR3 protein: CASKMGQGADTQYF
CDR3 DNA: TGTGCCAGCAAAATGGGACAGGGGGCCGATACGCAGTATTTT

V gene: TRBV19
clone size: -
J gene: TRBJ1-2
D gene: -
CDR3 protein: CASRSGDGYTF
CDR3 DNA: TGTGCCAGTCGCTCGGGAGATGGCTACACCTTC

V gene: TRBV15
clone size: -
J gene: TRBJ1-2
D gene: -
CDR3 protein: CATSREQGPSYGYTF
CDR3 DNA: TGTGCCACCAGCAGAGAGCAGGGGCCCAGTTATGGCTACACCTTC

V gene: TRBV4-1
clone size: -
J gene: TRBJ1-2
D gene: -
CDR3 protein: CASSQDWTANYGYTF
CDR3 DNA: TGCGCCAGCAGCCAAGATTGGACAGCTAACTATGGCTACACCTTC

V gene: TRBV5-1
clone size: -
J gene: TRBJ2-1
D gene: -
CDR3 protein: CASSQTRVSYNEQFF
CDR3 DNA: TGCGCCAGCAGCCAAACCAGGGTATCTTACAATGAGCAGTTCTTC

V gene: TRBV5-1
clone size: -
J gene: TRBJ2-3
D gene: -
CDR3 protein: CASSLQGWGFTDTQYF
CDR3 DNA: TGCGCCAGCAGCTTGCAGGGTTGGGGTTTCACAGATACGCAGTATTTT

V gene: TRBV5-4
clone size: -
J gene: TRBJ1-1
D gene: -
CDR3 protein: CASSLGGNTEAFF
CDR3 DNA: TGTGCCAGCAGCTTGGGAGGGAACACTGAAGCTTTCTTT

V gene: TRBV15
clone size: -
J gene: TRBJ1-1
D gene: -
CDR3 protein: CATSRGTVNTEAFF
CDR3 DNA: TGTGCCACCAGCAGAGGCACAGTGAACACTGAAGCTTTCTTT

V gene: TRBV27
clone size: -
J gene: TRBJ1-1
D gene: -
CDR3 protein: CASSRQVMNTEAFF
CDR3 DNA: TGTGCCAGCAGCCGGCAGGTAATGAACACTGAAGCTTTCTTT

V gene: TRBV10-2
clone size: -
J gene: TRBJ1-1
D gene: -
CDR3 protein: CASLGGTEAFF
CDR3 DNA: TGCGCCAGCTTAGGGGGCACTGAAGCTTTCTTT

V gene: TRBV6-6
clone size: -
J gene: TRBJ2-7
D gene: TRBD1
CDR3 protein: CASSYMGQASYEQYF
CDR3 DNA: TGTGCCAGCAGTTACATGGGACAGGCCTCCTACGAGCAGTACTTC

V gene: TRBV28
clone size: few
J gene: TRBJ2-3
D gene: TRBD2
CDR3 protein: CASAINTGREDGGDTQYF
CDR3 DNA: TGTGCCAGCGCAATCAACACGGGACGGGAGGACGGTGGAGATACGCAGTATTTT

V gene: TRBV10-2
clone size: -
J gene: TRBJ2-7
D gene: TRBD2
CDR3 protein: CASSEGSTGGEQYF
CDR3 DNA: TGCGCCAGCAGTGAAGGCTCGACGGGGGGCGAGCAGTACTTC

V gene: TRBV6-5
clone size: few
J gene: TRBJ2-7
D gene: -
CDR3 protein: CASSYSPRPGYEQYF
CDR3 DNA: TGTGCCAGCAGTTACTCCCCTAGACCCGGCTACGAGCAGTACTTC

V gene: TRBV14
clone size: -
J gene: TRBJ2-1
D gene: TRBD2
CDR3 protein: CASSLTSGGGNEQFF
CDR3 DNA: TGTGCCAGCAGCCTTACTAGCGGGGGGGGAAATGAGCAGTTCTTC

V gene: TRBV30
clone size: -
J gene: TRBJ2-7
D gene: -
CDR3 protein: CAWSVGTSGLVEQYF
CDR3 DNA: TGTGCCTGGAGTGTAGGGACATCGGGCCTCGTCGAGCAGTACTTC

V gene: TRBV19
clone size: -
J gene: TRBJ2-7
D gene: -
CDR3 protein: CASSSFGSSYEQYF
CDR3 DNA: TGTGCCAGTAGTTCGTTCGGGTCTTCCTACGAGCAGTACTTC

V gene: TRBV1
clone size: -
J gene: TRBJ1-6
D gene: -
CDR3 protein: CTSSQETGGWNSPLHF
CDR3 DNA: TGCACCAGCAGCCAAGAGACAGGAGGCTGGAATTCACCCCTCCACTTT